A selection of T cell receptor beta chains follows, all from one sample in a study of blood T cell repertoires in COVID-19. The data were produced by immunoSEQ multiplex PCR, yet TCRdb's version contains in-frame clones alone and is incomplete. The table records hundreds of thousands of clones, roughly nine tenths of them present only once. The sequenced material came from PBMCs or T cells enriched from blood (not recorded which). The source of these receptors is a woman in her thirties or forties who had recovered from COVID-19. Both conserved end residues are trimmed from each CDR3. The order of the fields is CDR3 protein, J gene, V gene, CDR3 length.

CDR3 protein: ASGKMGGNTGELF; J gene: TRBJ2-2; V gene: TRBV5-4; CDR3 length: 13
CDR3 protein: ASSHRQRETPQH; J gene: TRBJ1-5; V gene: TRBV28; CDR3 length: 12
CDR3 protein: ASSTQGQIYGYT; J gene: TRBJ1-2; V gene: TRBV28; CDR3 length: 12
CDR3 protein: ASTRDRDYGGYT; J gene: TRBJ1-2; V gene: TRBV9; CDR3 length: 12
CDR3 protein: ASRKVGPQFTDTQY; J gene: TRBJ2-3; V gene: TRBV5-1; CDR3 length: 14
CDR3 protein: ASSGNSPLH; J gene: TRBJ1-6; V gene: TRBV19; CDR3 length: 9
CDR3 protein: ASSGKERQSTGELF; J gene: TRBJ2-2; V gene: TRBV7-2; CDR3 length: 14
CDR3 protein: ASSQDQGDTQY; J gene: TRBJ2-3; V gene: TRBV4-3; CDR3 length: 11
CDR3 protein: ASSHRGYEQY; J gene: TRBJ2-7; V gene: TRBV6-5; CDR3 length: 10
CDR3 protein: ASSLEGGGTDTQY; J gene: TRBJ2-3; V gene: TRBV7-9; CDR3 length: 13
CDR3 protein: AIPRPPDEQY; J gene: TRBJ2-7; V gene: TRBV6-5; CDR3 length: 10
CDR3 protein: AWSWASGTYEQY; J gene: TRBJ2-7; V gene: TRBV30; CDR3 length: 12
CDR3 protein: SVEAGQITYGYT; J gene: TRBJ1-2; V gene: TRBV29-1; CDR3 length: 12
CDR3 protein: ASSTRWTGEINNEQF; J gene: TRBJ2-1; V gene: TRBV7-2; CDR3 length: 15
CDR3 protein: ASSYGDRVPEAF; J gene: TRBJ1-1; V gene: TRBV6-2/TRBV6-3; CDR3 length: 12
CDR3 protein: ASSESGLAAEQY; J gene: TRBJ2-7; V gene: TRBV10-1; CDR3 length: 12
CDR3 protein: ASSFDLMRTEAF; J gene: TRBJ1-1; V gene: TRBV28; CDR3 length: 12